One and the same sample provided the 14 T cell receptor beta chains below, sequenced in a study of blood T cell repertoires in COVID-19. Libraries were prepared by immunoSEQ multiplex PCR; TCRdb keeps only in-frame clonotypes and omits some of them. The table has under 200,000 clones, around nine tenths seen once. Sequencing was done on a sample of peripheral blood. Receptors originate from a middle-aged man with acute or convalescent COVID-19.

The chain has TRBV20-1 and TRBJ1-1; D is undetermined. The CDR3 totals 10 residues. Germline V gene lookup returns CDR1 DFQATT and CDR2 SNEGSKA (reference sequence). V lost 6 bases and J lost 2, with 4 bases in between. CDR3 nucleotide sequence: TGCAGTGCCTCCAACACTGAAGCTTTCTTT. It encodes CSASNTEAFF.

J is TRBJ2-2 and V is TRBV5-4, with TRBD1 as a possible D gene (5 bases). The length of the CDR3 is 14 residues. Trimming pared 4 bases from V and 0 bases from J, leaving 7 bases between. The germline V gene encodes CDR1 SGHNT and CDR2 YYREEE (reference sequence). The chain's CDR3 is CASSLTANTGELFF. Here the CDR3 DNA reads TGTGCCAGCAGCCTGACAGCGAACACCGGGGAGCTGTTTTTT.

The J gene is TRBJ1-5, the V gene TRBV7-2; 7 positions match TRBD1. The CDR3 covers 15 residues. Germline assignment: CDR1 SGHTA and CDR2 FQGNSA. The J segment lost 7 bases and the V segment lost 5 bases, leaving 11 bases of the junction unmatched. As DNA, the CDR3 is TGTGCCAGCAGCCGGGGGTGGGGACAGAGCCAGCCCCAGCATTTT. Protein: CASSRGWGQSQPQHF.

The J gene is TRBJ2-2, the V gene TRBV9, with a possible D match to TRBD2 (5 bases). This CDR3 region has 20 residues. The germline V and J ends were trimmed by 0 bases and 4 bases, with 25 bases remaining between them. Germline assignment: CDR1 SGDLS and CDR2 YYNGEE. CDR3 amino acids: CASSVAPARQRWASTGELFF. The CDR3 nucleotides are TGTGCCAGCAGCGTAGCCCCAGCCCGCCAGCGGTGGGCTAGCACCGGGGAGCTGTTTTTT. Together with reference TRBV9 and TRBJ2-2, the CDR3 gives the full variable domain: DSGVTQTPKHLITATGQRVTLRCSPRSGDLSVYWYQQSLDQGLQFLIQYYNGEERAKGNILERFSAQQFPDLHSELNLSSLELGDSALYFCASSVAPARQRWASTGELFFGEGSRLTVL.

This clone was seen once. The CDR3 here is CASSLSSGPYNEQFF. The CDR3 DNA is TGTGCCAGCAGCTTAAGTTCAGGGCCCTACAATGAGCAGTTCTTC. This chain links TRBV11-3 with TRBJ2-1; maybe TRBD1 (5 bases). The CDR3 is 15 residues long. The V end was cut by 2 bases, the J end by 2 bases, with 10 bases between. The germline CDR1 and CDR2 sequences are SGHNT and YENEEA. Full variable domain (missing parts from reference TRBV11-3 and TRBJ2-1): EAGVVQSPRYKIIEKKQPVAFWCNPISGHNTLYWYLQNLGQGPELLIRYENEEAVDDSQLPKDRFSAERLKGVDSTLKIQPAELGDSAVYLCASSLSSGPYNEQFFGPGTRLTVL.

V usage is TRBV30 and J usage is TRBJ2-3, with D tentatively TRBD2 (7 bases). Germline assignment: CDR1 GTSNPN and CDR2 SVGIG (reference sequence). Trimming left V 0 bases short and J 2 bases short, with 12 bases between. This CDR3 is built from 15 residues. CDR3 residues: CAWSVGGGDTDTQYF. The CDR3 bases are TGTGCCTGGAGTGTGGGGGGGGGCGACACAGATACGCAGTATTTT.

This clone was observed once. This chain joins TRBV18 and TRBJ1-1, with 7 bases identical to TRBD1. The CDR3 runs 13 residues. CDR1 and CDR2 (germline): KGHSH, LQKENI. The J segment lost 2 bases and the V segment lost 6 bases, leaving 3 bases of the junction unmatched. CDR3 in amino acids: CASSRDSNTEAFF. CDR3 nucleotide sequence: TGTGCCAGCTCCAGGGACAGCAACACTGAAGCTTTCTTT. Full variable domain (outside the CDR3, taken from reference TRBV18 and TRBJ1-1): NAGVMQNPRHLVRRRGQEARLRCSPMKGHSHVYWYRQLPEEGLKFMVYLQKENIIDESGMPKERFSAEFPKEGPSILRIQQVVRGDSAAYFCASSRDSNTEAFFGQGTRLTVV.

CDR3 DNA sequence: TGCGCCAGCAGCCTCCTAGGGAGCGGGAGCACAGATACGCAGTATTTT. This encodes CASSLLGSGSTDTQYF. The V call is TRBV5-1, the J call TRBJ2-3, with D perhaps matching TRBD2 (6 bases). CDR3 length: 16 amino acids. The germline gives CDR1 SGHRS, CDR2 YFSETQ. Trimming stripped 4 bases from V and 0 bases from J, with 15 bases between.

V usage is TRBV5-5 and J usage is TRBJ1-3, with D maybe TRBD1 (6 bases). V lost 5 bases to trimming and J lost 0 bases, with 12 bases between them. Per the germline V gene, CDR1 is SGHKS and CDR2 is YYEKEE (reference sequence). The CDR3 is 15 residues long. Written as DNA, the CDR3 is TGTGCCAGCAGAAGACAGGACCTCTCTGGAAACACCATATATTTT. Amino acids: CASRRQDLSGNTIYF.

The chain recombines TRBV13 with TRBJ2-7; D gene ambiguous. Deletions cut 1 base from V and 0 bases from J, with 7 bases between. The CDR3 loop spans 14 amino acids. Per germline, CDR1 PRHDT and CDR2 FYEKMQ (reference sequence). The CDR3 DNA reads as TGTGCCAGCAGCTTAGAAAGGAGCTCCTACGAGCAGTACTTC. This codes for CASSLERSSYEQYF.

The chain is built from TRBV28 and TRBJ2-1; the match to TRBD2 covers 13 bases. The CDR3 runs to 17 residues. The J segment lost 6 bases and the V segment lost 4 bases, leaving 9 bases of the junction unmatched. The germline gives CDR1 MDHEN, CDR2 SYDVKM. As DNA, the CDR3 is TGTGCCAGCAGTTCCTCCCTCACTAGCGGGAGGGGCAATGAGCAGTTCTTC. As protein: CASSSSLTSGRGNEQFF.

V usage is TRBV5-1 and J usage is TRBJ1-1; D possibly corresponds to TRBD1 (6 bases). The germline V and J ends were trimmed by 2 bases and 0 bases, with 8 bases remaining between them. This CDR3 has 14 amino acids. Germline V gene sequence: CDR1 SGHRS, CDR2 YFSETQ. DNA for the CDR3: TGCGCCAGCAGCTTCCAGGGGATGAACACTGAAGCTTTCTTT. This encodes CASSFQGMNTEAFF.

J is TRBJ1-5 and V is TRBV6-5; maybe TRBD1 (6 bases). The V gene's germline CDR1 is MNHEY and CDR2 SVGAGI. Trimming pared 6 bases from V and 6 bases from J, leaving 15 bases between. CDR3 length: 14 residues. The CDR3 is CASRTGGRGQPQHF. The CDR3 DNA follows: TGTGCCAGCAGAACCGGGGGGCGCGGTCAGCCCCAGCATTTT.

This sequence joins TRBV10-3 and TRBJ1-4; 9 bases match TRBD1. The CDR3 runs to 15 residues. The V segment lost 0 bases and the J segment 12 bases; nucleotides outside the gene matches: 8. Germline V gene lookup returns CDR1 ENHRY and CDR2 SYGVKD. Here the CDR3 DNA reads TGTGCCATCAGTGAGTCCATGACAGGGGGGGGACAACTGTTTTTT. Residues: CAISESMTGGGQLFF.